What follows are 24 T cell receptor beta chains derived from one specimen sequenced in a study of PD-1 blockade in classical Hodgkin lymphoma. Patients all relapsed after autologous stem cell transplantation, and there was variation in brentuximab vedotin exposure. The assay was immunoSEQ multiplex PCR, and TCRdb's table has in-frame clones only and misses some. Of roughly 10,000 clones in the sample, around 75% are singletons; the top ten hold 34%. Sequenced here: peripheral blood mononuclear cells (PBMCs), sampled at baseline. Receptors originate from a human donor with classical Hodgkin lymphoma.

This chain links TRBV7-6 with TRBJ1-5, with D unclear. Germline V gene lookup returns CDR1 SGHVS and CDR2 FNYEAQ. Trimming took off 5 bases at V and 5 bases at J, with 10 bases between the two ends. The CDR3 totals 13 residues. CDR3 coding DNA: TGTGCCAGCAGCCAAAGTTTGTATCAGCCCCAGCATTTT. Translated, it gives CASSQSLYQPQHF.

This clone is medium-sized in the sample. The chain couples TRBV7-9 to TRBJ2-5; 9 bases map to TRBD2. CDR3 size: 15 residues. CDR1 and CDR2 from the germline V gene are SEHNR and FQNEAQ (reference sequence). The V segment lost 3 bases and the J segment 5 bases; nucleotides outside the gene matches: 7. CDR3 DNA sequence: TGTGCCAGCAGCTTGGCAACTAGCGGGTGGGAGACCCAGTACTTC. The encoded protein is CASSLATSGWETQYF.

This clone was seen a single time. The chain couples TRBV2 to TRBJ1-5, with D possibly matching TRBD1 (6 bases). The V gene lost 0 bases and the J gene lost 3 bases, with 12 bases spanning the gap. The germline CDR1 and CDR2 sequences are SNHLY and FYNNEI. The CDR3 is made up of 16 amino acids. The CDR3 region is CASSEAAGAINQPQHF. The CDR3 DNA follows: TGTGCCAGCAGTGAAGCGGCAGGGGCAATCAATCAGCCCCAGCATTTT. The whole variable domain, remainder taken from reference TRBV2 and TRBJ1-5, is EPEVTQTPSHQVTQMGQEVILRCVPISNHLYFYWYRQILGQKVEFLVSFYNNEISEKSEIFDDQFSVERPDGSNFTLKIRSTKLEDSAMYFCASSEAAGAINQPQHFGDGTRLSIL.

The sample holds a few counts of this clone. This chain joins TRBV28 and TRBJ1-5; D perhaps matches TRBD1 (6 bases). The CDR3 is 12 residues long. CDR1 and CDR2 (germline): MDHEN, SYDVKM. Trimming removed 8 bases from V and 6 bases from J, with 11 bases in between. The CDR3 region has the DNA TGTGCCAGCCTCACAGGGTCTCAGCCCCAGCATTTT. Its protein is CASLTGSQPQHF.

Here the CDR3 DNA reads TGCGCCAGCAGCCCACCAGGCGGGATAAATGAAAAACTGTTTTTT. Encoded protein: CASSPPGGINEKLFF. The J gene is TRBJ1-4, the V gene TRBV4-1; D is unclear. This CDR3 is built from 15 residues. The germline V gene has CDR1 MGHRA and CDR2 YSYEKL. V dropped 4 bases and J dropped 5 bases, with 14 bases sitting between them.

As regards this clone: This same CDR3 is encoded by further DNA sequences in the sample. The rearrangement joins TRBV7-9 to TRBJ1-1; D is unclear. Per germline, CDR1 SEHNR and CDR2 FQNEAQ (reference sequence). CDR3 size: 12 residues. V was clipped by 1 base and J by 5 bases, with 5 bases between them. The CDR3 sequence: CASSLGTTEAFF. The DNA of the CDR3 is TGTGCCAGCAGCTTAGGAACGACTGAAGCTTTCTTT.

The chain couples TRBV6-5 to TRBJ1-1; D is perhaps TRBD1 (5 bases). Trimming removed 0 bases from V and 4 bases from J, with 12 bases in between. This CDR3 spans 15 amino acids. Germline V CDR1 and CDR2: MNHEY, SVGAGI. The CDR3 sequence: CASSYSTGGSTEAFF. CDR3 sequence (DNA): TGTGCCAGCAGTTACTCAACAGGAGGGAGCACTGAAGCTTTCTTT.

The CDR3 DNA is TGCGCCAGCAGCCCCGAGGGGAAAGAGACCCAGTACTTC. The encoded protein is CASSPEGKETQYF. The V gene is TRBV5-1, the J gene TRBJ2-5, with D possibly being TRBD1 or TRBD2 (5 bases each). The CDR3 loop spans 13 amino acids. CDR1 and CDR2 (germline): SGHRS, YFSETQ. The V end was cut by 4 bases, the J end by 3 bases, with 10 bases between.

The genes are TRBV6-5 and TRBJ1-4; the match to TRBD1 covers 8 bases. Per germline, CDR1 MNHEY and CDR2 SVGAGI. CDR3 size: 14 residues. V was clipped by 2 bases and J by 8 bases; unmatched bases: 4. DNA of the CDR3: TGTGCCAGCAGTTACGGGACAGGTGGGGAAAAACTGTTTTTT. It yields the protein CASSYGTGGEKLFF.

The chain recombines TRBV18 with TRBJ1-1; D gene ambiguous. The V gene's germline CDR1 is KGHSH and CDR2 LQKENI. V was pared by 5 bases and J by 1 base, with 8 bases between. CDR3 length equals 13 residues. CDR3 residues: CASSGLENTEAFF. The CDR3 DNA is TGTGCCAGCTCAGGCCTGGAGAACACTGAAGCTTTCTTT.

The chain employs TRBV7-6 and TRBJ2-5; D remains ambiguous. The CDR3 runs to 17 residues. The V and J ends lost 3 bases and 4 bases respectively, with 21 bases between them. CDR1 is SGHVS and CDR2 is FNYEAQ in the germline V gene. CDR3 nucleotides: TGTGCCAGCAGCTTGAGTCGGCAGCTCAAGACCCGAGAGACCCAGTACTTC. Translated: CASSLSRQLKTRETQYF.

This chain uses TRBV5-1 with TRBJ2-5; either TRBD1 or TRBD2 may supply D (5 bases each). The length of the CDR3 is 15 residues. Germline V gives CDR1 SGHRS, CDR2 YFSETQ. Trimming removed 4 bases from V and 4 bases from J, with 17 bases in between. The CDR3 is CASSLLGAEVETQYF. CDR3 DNA: TGCGCCAGCAGCCTCCTCGGGGCGGAAGTAGAGACCCAGTACTTC.

The chain uses TRBV7-9 and TRBJ2-5; weak D call: TRBD2 (6 bases). Germline V CDR1 and CDR2: SEHNR, FQNEAQ (reference sequence). V was clipped by 3 bases and J by 5 bases, with 13 bases between them. This CDR3 has 14 amino acids. The CDR3 sequence: CASSLRSGVETQYF. CDR3 nucleotide sequence: TGTGCCAGCAGCTTGCGGTCGGGGGTGGAGACCCAGTACTTC.

This clone was counted only a few times. The gene calls are TRBV6-6 and TRBJ2-1, with a weak D call TRBD2 (7 bases). The CDR3 runs to 15 residues. Germline lookup yields CDR1 MNHNY and CDR2 SVGAGI (reference sequence). Trimming took 5 bases from V and 4 from J, leaving 15 bases between them. The CDR3 DNA is TGTGCCAGCAGTCCCGCCGGGGGGCCTTACAATGAGCAGTTCTTC. Residues: CASSPAGGPYNEQFF.

The gene calls are TRBV6-6 and TRBJ2-2, with D maybe TRBD2 (5 bases). Between the trimmed V and J ends, which lost 9 bases and 2 bases, there was a span of 13 bases. The germline V gene encodes CDR1 MNHNY and CDR2 SVGAGI (reference sequence). The CDR3 extends over 14 amino acids. The CDR3 DNA reads as TGTGCCAGTCAGAAGGAGGTTAACACCGGGGAGCTGTTTTTT. Its translation: CASQKEVNTGELFF.

This chain's CDR3 is CASSQDRFRANVLTF. As DNA, the CDR3 is TGCGCCAGCAGCCAAGACAGGTTCAGGGCCAACGTCCTGACTTTC. This sequence joins TRBV4-3 and TRBJ2-6; no definite D call. V dropped 0 bases and J dropped 5 bases, with 8 bases sitting between them. CDR3 length equals 15 residues. Germline values: CDR1 LGHNA, CDR2 YSLEER.

The rearrangement joins TRBV6-5 to TRBJ2-7, with D perhaps matching TRBD2 (6 bases). The CDR3 runs to 16 residues. Trimming took off 0 bases at V and 5 bases at J, with 17 bases between the two ends. Germline CDR1 MNHEY, CDR2 SVGAGI. CDR3 in amino acids: CASSYSTPAEGHEQYF. The CDR3 coding sequence is TGTGCCAGCAGTTACTCGACCCCGGCGGAGGGCCACGAGCAGTACTTC.

The count of this clone is one. The chain combines TRBV7-2 with TRBJ1-2; D gene unclear. The V gene's germline CDR1 is SGHTA and CDR2 FQGNSA. The germline V and J ends were trimmed by 8 bases and 6 bases, with 10 bases remaining between them. The CDR3 is made up of 11 amino acids. The CDR3 region is CASGSFDGYTF. CDR3 bases: TGTGCCAGCGGGTCCTTCGATGGCTACACCTTC.

V gene TRBV6-6 combines with J gene TRBJ2-7, with D possibly TRBD2 on 6 matching bases. V was cut by 7 bases and J by 1 base, with 11 bases left in between. The CDR3 is 13 amino acids. Germline CDR1 is MNHNY and CDR2 is SVGAGI (reference sequence). This chain's CDR3 is CASTIGGSYEQYF. The CDR3 region has the DNA TGTGCCAGCACAATCGGGGGTTCCTACGAGCAGTACTTC.

The J gene is TRBJ2-3, the V gene TRBV6-5; 10 bases are shared with TRBD2. With 8 bases clipped from V and 2 bases from J, the junction kept 7 bases outside the gene matches. The CDR3 loop spans 15 amino acids. Per germline, CDR1 MNHEY and CDR2 SVGAGI. The CDR3 loop is CASGDSGGLTDTQYF. CDR3 DNA sequence: TGTGCCAGCGGCGATAGCGGGGGGCTCACAGATACGCAGTATTTT.

V gene TRBV7-9 combines with J gene TRBJ2-3; tentative D call: TRBD2 (7 bases). Trimming took off 3 bases at V and 4 bases at J, with 17 bases between the two ends. Germline values: CDR1 SEHNR, CDR2 FQNEAQ (reference sequence). The CDR3 runs 16 residues. As DNA, the CDR3 is TGTGCCAGCAGCTTCGGCTCAGGCGGGGGCGCAGATACGCAGTATTTT. Its translation is CASSFGSGGGADTQYF.

V usage is TRBV28 and J usage is TRBJ2-6; perhaps D is TRBD1 or TRBD2 (6 bases each). Germline assignment: CDR1 MDHEN and CDR2 SYDVKM. CDR3 length: 15 residues. V lost 10 bases and J 2 bases, leaving 15 bases between the germline ends. CDR3 in DNA: TGTGCCACCCTAGTAAGGGGGGCTGGGGCCAACGTCCTGACTTTC. Its translation: CATLVRGAGANVLTF.

CDR3 DNA sequence: TGTGCCAGCAGCCGGGGGGCGGAGGGCTACACCTTC. Translation: CASSRGAEGYTF. The rearrangement joins TRBV7-9 to TRBJ1-2, with a tentative D call TRBD1 (6 bases). The V end was cut by 5 bases, the J end by 8 bases, with 12 bases between. This CDR3 has 12 amino acids. The germline CDR1 and CDR2 sequences are SEHNR and FQNEAQ (reference sequence).

The chain carries TRBV29-1 and TRBJ2-3; D is uncertain. This CDR3 spans 11 amino acids. V lost 0 bases and J lost 5, with 3 bases in between. Germline V gene sequence: CDR1 SQVTM, CDR2 ANQGSEA. CDR3 DNA: TGCAGCGTTGAAGAAGTAGATACGCAGTATTTT. Protein sequence: CSVEEVDTQYF.